The entry below describes one T cell receptor (beta chain). This clonotype was counted at least ten times. It lacks a known antigen. There are no base qualities to consult, and no much larger clone falls within one base. This entry belongs to a study (dated by TCRdb to 2016 to 2017). The library was generated by RT-PCR. The reads were generated on an Illumina MiSeq. TCRdb reprocessing: public reads trimmed at Q25 with fastp, clones called with MiXCR, in-frame beta chains kept. Each entry is one CDR3 protein sequence, shown with its most common DNA and genes. This sample gives about 680,000 distinct CDR3 sequences in total; 13% to 15% of them show up just once. Jointly, the top ten make up 3.6% of the sample. V and J lose 3 bases and 5 bases, and a span of 16 bases separates them. The CDR3 starts with the cysteine, ends with the phenylalanine, and has 14 residues. The retained sequence is limited to the CDR3, 42 bases, with the frame set at the first base. Looking up the germline V gene (reference sequence) yields CDR1 DFQATT and CDR2 SNEGSKA.

The chain employs TRBV20-1 and TRBJ2-5; confidence is insufficient to name the D gene. This sequence was found in a female donor in good health, serving as a healthy control. Material: memory CD4+ T cells from blood. The CDR3 here reads CSASSSPLRETQYF. Here is the DNA: TGCAGTGCTAGTTCCTCCCCCCTGAGGGAGACCCAGTACTTC.